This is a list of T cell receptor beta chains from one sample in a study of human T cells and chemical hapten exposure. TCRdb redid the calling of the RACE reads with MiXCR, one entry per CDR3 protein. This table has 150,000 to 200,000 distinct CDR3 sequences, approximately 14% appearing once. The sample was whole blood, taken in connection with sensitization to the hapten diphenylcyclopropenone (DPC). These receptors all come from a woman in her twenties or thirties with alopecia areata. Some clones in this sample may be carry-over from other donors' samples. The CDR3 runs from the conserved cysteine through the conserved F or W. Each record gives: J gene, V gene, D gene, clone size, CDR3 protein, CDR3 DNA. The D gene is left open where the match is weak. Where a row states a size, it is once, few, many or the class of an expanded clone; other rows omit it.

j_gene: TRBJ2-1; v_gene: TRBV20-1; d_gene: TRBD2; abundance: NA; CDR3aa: CSARHTSGATSYNEQFF; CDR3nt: TGCAGTGCTAGACATACAAGCGGGGCCACCTCCTACAATGAGCAGTTCTTC
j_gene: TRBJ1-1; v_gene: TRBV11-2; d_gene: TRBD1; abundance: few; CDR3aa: CASSFGQVEAFF; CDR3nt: TGTGCCAGCAGCTTCGGACAGGTTGAAGCTTTCTTT
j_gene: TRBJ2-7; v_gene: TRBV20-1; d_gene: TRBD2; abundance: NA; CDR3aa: CSASPRAGGAYEQYF; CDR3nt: TGCAGTGCTAGTCCACGAGCGGGGGGGGCCTACGAGCAGTACTTC
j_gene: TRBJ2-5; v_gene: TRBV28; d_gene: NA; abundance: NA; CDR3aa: CASSLVEPQETQYF; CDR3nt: TGTGCCAGCAGTTTGGTGGAACCCCAAGAGACCCAGTACTTC
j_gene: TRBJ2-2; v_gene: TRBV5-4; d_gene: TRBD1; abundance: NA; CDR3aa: CAKSGQPNTGELFF; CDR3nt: TGTGCCAAGTCGGGACAGCCGAACACCGGGGAGCTGTTTTTT
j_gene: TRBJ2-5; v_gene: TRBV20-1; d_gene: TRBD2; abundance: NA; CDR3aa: CSARGTGLLGETQYF; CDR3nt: TGCAGTGCTAGGGGAACGGGACTATTGGGCGAGACCCAGTACTTC
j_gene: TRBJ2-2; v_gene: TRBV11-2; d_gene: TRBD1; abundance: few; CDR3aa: CASSSGDRAYTGELFF; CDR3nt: TGTGCCAGCAGCTCGGGTGACAGGGCTTACACCGGGGAGCTGTTTTTT
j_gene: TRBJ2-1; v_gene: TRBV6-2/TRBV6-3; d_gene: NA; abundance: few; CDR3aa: CASSYGRRNEQFF; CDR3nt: TGTGCCAGCAGTTACGGCAGGCGCAATGAGCAGTTCTTC
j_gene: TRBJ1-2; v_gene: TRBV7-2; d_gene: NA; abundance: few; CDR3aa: CASSSIGYGYTF; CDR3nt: TGTGCCAGCAGCTCTATCGGCTATGGCTACACCTTC
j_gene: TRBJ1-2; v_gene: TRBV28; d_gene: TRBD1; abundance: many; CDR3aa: CASSLSDRGLDGYTF; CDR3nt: TGTGCCAGCAGTTTGTCGGACAGGGGGCTCGATGGCTACACCTTC
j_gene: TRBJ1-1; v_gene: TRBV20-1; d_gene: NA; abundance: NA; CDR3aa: CSARVWRENTEAFF; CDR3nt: TGCAGTGCTAGAGTTTGGCGGGAAAACACTGAAGCTTTCTTT
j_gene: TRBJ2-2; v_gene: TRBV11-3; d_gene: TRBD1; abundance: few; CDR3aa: CASSGLPGQGGTGELFF; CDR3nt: TGTGCCAGCAGCGGGCTACCGGGACAGGGCGGCACCGGGGAGCTGTTTTTT
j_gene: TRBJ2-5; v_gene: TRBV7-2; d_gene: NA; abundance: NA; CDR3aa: CASSSRLVYQETQYF; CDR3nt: TGTGCCAGCAGCTCAAGACTTGTATACCAAGAGACCCAGTACTTC
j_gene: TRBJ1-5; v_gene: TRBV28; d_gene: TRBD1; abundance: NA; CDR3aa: CASSPQTDRGYNQPQHF; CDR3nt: TGTGCCAGCAGTCCACAGACGGACAGGGGCTACAATCAGCCCCAGCATTTT
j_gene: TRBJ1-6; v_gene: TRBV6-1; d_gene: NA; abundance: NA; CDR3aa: CASSEWRHLSSYNSPLHF; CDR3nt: TGTGCCAGCAGTGAATGGAGACATCTGAGCTCCTATAATTCACCCCTCCACTTT
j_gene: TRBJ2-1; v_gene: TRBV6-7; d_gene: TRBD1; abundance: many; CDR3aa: CASSHRQGVAGNEQFF; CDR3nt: TGTGCCAGCAGTCACAGACAGGGGGTGGCGGGCAATGAGCAGTTCTTC
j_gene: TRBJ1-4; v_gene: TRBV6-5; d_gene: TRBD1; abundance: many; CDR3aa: CASRGQGATNEKLFF; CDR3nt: TGTGCCAGCAGGGGACAGGGGGCAACTAATGAAAAACTGTTTTTT
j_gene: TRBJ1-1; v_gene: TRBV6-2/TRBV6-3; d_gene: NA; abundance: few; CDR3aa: CASSPGLFLGNTEAFF; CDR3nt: TGTGCCAGCTCACCAGGGCTGTTTCTTGGTAATACTGAAGCTTTCTTT
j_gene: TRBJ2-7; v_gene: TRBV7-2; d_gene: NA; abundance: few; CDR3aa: CASSLEPGSYEQYF; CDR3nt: TGTGCCAGCAGCTTAGAACCAGGTTCCTACGAGCAGTACTTC
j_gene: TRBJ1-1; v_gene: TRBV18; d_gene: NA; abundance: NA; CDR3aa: CASSPAENLEAFF; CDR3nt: TGTGCCAGCTCACCGGCAGAGAACCTTGAAGCTTTCTTT
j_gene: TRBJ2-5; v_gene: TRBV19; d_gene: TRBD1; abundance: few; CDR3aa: CASSQSGQVRETQYF; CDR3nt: TGTGCCAGTTCGCAATCCGGACAGGTCCGAGAGACCCAGTACTTC
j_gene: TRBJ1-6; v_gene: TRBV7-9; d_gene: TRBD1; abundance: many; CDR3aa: CASSPSRDRGNSPLHF; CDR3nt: TGTGCCAGCAGCCCCTCCCGTGACAGGGGTAATTCACCCCTCCACTTT
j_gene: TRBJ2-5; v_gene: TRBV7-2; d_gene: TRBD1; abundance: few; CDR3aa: CASSLVGQPLETQYF; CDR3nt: TGTGCCAGCAGCTTAGTGGGACAGCCCCTGGAGACCCAGTACTTC
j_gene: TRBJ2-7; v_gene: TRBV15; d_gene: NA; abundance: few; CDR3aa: CATSRDVGAVGYYEQYF; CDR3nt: TGTGCCACCAGCAGAGATGTTGGCGCGGTGGGTTATTACGAGCAGTACTTC
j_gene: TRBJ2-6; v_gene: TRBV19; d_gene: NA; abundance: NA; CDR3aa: CASSMQTSGANVLTF; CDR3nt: TGTGCCAGTAGTATGCAGACCTCTGGGGCCAACGTCCTGACTTTC
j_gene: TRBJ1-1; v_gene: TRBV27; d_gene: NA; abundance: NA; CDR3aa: CASSFSNAGTEAFF; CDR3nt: TGTGCCAGCAGTTTCAGTAACGCGGGCACTGAAGCTTTCTTT